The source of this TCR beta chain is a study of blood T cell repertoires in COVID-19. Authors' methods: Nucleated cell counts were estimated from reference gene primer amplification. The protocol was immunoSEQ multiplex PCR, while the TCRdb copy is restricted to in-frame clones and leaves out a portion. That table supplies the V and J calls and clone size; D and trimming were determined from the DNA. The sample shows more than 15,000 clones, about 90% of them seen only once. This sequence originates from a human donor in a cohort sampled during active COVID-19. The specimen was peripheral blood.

CDR3 DNA: TGTGCCAGCAGCTTCGGACTAGCGGGAGGAGAGACCCAGTACTTC. It codes for CASSFGLAGGETQYF. The chain couples TRBV7-2 to TRBJ2-5, with 14 bases aligning to TRBD2. CDR3 size: 15 residues. The germline V gene has CDR1 SGHTA and CDR2 FQGNSA. After removal of 3 bases from V and 4 bases from J, the junction contained 1 base not matched to a gene.